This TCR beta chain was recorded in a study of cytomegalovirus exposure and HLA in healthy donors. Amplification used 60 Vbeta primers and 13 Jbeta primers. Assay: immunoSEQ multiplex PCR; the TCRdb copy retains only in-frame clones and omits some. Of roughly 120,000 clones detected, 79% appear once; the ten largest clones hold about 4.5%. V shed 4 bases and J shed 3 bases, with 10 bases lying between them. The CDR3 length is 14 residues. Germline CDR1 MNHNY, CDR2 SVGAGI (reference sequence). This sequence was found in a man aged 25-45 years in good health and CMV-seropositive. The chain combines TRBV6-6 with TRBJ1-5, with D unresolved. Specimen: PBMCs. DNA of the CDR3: TGTGCCAGCAGTTTCGCAGGTACCAATCAGCCCCAGCATTTT. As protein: CASSFAGTNQPQHF.